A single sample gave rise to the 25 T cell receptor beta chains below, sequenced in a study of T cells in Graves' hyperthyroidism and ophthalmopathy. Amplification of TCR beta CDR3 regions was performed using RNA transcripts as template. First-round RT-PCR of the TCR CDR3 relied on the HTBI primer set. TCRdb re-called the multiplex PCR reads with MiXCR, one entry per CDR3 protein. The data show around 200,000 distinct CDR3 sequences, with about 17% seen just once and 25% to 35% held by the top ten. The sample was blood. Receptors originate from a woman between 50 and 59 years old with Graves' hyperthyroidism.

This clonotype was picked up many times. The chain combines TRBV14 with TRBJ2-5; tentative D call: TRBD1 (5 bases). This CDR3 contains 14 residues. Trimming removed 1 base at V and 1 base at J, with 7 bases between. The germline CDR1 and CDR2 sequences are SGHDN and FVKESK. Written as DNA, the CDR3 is TGTGCCAGCAGCCAAGTTAGGGGCCAAGAGACCCAGTACTTC. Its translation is CASSQVRGQETQYF.

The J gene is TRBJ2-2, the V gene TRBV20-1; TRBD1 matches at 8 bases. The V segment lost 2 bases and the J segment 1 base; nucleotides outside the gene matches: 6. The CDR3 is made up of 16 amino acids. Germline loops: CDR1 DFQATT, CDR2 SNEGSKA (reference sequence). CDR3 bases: TGCAGTGCTAGAAAACCGGGACAGGAGAACACCGGGGAGCTGTTTTTT. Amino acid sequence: CSARKPGQENTGELFF.

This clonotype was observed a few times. CDR3: CASSPGQGPYEQYF. The DNA of the CDR3 is TGTGCCAGCAGTCCGGGACAGGGACCCTACGAGCAGTACTTC. The chain employs TRBV25-1 and TRBJ2-7; 9 bases are a match to TRBD1. The V gene's germline CDR1 is MGHDK and CDR2 SYGVNS. The length of the CDR3 is 14 residues. The trim removed 5 bases at V and 2 bases at J, leaving 4 bases unmatched.

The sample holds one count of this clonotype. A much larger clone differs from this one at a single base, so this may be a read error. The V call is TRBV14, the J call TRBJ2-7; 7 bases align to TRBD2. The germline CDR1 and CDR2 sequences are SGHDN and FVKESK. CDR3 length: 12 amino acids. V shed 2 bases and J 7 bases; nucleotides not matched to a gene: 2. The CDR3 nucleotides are TGTGCCAGCAGCCAATTCGGGGGGGAGCAGTACTTC. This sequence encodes CASSQFGGEQYF.

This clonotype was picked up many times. CDR3 region: CASSSPRGAAGEKLFF. For the CDR3, the DNA is TGTGCCAGCAGTTCTCCCCGGGGGGCAGCGGGTGAAAAACTGTTTTTT. The rearrangement joins TRBV28 to TRBJ1-4; D may be TRBD1 (6 bases). The CDR3 consists of 16 residues. Trimming left V 4 bases short and J 7 bases short, with 19 bases between. Germline-derived CDR1 and CDR2 are MDHEN and SYDVKM. Full variable domain (missing parts from reference TRBV28 and TRBJ1-4): DVKVTQSSRYLVKRTGEKVFLECVQDMDHENMFWYRQDPGLGLRLIYFSYDVKMKEKGDIPEGYSVSREKKERFSLILESASTNQTSMYLCASSSPRGAAGEKLFFGSGTQLSVL.

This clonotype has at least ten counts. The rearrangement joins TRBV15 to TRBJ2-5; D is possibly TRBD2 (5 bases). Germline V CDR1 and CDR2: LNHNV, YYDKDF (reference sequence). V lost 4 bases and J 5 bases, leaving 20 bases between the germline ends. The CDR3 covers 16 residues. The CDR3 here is CATSMLKGLREETQYF. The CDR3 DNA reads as TGTGCCACCAGCATGCTAAAAGGGCTGAGGGAGGAGACCCAGTACTTC.

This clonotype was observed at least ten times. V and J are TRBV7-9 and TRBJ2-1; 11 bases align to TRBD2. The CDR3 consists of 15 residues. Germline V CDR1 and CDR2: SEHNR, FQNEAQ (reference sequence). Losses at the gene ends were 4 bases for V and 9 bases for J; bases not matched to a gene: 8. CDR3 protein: CASSSRGSGGAEQFF. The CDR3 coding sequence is TGTGCCAGCAGCTCGCGGGGTAGCGGGGGGGCTGAGCAGTTCTTC.

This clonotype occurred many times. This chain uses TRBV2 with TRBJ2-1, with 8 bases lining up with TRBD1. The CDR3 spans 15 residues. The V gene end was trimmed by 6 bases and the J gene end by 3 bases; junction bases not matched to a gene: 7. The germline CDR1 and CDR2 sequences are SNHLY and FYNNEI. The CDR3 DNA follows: TGTGCCAGCAGCTCACAGGGGGTCGACTACAATGAGCAGTTCTTC. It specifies CASSSQGVDYNEQFF.

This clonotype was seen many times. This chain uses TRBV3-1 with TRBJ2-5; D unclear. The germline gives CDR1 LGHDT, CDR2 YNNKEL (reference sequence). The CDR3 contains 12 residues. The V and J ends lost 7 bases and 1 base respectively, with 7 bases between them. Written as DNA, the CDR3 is TGTGCCAGCAAGGGCCTCCAAGAGACCCAGTACTTC. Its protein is CASKGLQETQYF.

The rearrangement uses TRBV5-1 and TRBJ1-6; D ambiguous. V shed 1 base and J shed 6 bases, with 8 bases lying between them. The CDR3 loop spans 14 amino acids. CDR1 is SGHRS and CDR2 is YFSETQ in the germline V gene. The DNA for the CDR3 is TGCGCCAGCAGCTTGCCCGGTTCTAATTCACCCCTCCACTTT. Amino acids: CASSLPGSNSPLHF.

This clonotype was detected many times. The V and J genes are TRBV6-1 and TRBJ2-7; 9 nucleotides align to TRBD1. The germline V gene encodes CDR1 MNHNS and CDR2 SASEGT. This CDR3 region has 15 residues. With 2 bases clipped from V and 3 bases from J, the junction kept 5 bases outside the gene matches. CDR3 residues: CASSEQRTGVYEQYF. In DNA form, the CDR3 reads TGTGCCAGCAGTGAACAGAGGACAGGGGTCTACGAGCAGTACTTC.

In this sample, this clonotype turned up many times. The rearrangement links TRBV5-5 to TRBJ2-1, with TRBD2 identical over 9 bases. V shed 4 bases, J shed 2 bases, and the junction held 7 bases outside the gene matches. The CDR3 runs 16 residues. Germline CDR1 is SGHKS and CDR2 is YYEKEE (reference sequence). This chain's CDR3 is CASSQGLANPYNEQFF. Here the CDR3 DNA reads TGTGCCAGCAGCCAGGGACTAGCAAACCCCTACAATGAGCAGTTCTTC.

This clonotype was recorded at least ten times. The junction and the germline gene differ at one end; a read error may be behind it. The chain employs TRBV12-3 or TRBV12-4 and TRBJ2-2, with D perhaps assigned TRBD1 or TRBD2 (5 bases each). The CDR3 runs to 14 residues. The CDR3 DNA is TGTGCCAGCAGTTTACCCTCAAACCGGGACCGATTGGTTTTT. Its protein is CASSLPSNRDRLVF.

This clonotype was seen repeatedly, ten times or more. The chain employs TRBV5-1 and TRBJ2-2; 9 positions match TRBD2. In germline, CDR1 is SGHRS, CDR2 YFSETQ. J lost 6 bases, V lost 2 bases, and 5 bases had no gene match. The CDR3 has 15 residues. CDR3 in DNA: TGCGCCAGCAGCTTCTACGCGGGGGGGTCCGGGGAGCTGTTTTTT. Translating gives CASSFYAGGSGELFF. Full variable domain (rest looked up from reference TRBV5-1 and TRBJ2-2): KAGVTQTPRYLIKTRGQQVTLSCSPISGHRSVSWYQQTPGQGLQFLFEYFSETQRNKGNFPGRFSGRQFSNSRSEMNVSTLELGDSALYLCASSFYAGGSGELFFGEGSRLTVL.

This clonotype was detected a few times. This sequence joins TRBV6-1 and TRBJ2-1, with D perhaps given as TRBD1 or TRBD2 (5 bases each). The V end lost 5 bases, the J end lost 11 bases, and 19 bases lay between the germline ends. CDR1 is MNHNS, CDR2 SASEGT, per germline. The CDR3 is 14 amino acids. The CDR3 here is CASSRTGTMRKQFF. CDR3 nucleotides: TGTGCCAGCAGTCGGACCGGGACGATGAGGAAGCAGTTCTTC.

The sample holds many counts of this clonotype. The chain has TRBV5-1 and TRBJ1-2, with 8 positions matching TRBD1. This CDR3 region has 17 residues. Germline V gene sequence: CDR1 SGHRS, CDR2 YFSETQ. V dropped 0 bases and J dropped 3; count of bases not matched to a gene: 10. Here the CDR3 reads CASSLEGQGDLHYGYTF. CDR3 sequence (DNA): TGCGCCAGCAGCTTGGAAGGACAGGGTGATCTTCACTATGGCTACACCTTC.

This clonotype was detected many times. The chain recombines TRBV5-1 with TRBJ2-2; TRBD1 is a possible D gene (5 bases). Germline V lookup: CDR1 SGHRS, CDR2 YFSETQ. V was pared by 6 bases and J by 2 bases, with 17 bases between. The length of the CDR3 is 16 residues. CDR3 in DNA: TGCGCCAGCAAACGTCTGGGGCAAAGAAACACCGGGGAGCTGTTTTTT. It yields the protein CASKRLGQRNTGELFF.

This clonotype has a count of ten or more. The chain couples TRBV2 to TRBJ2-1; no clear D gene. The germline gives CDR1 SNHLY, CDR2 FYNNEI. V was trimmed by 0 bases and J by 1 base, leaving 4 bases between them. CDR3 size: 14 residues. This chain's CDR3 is CASSEAYSYNEQFF. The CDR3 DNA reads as TGTGCCAGCAGTGAAGCGTATTCCTACAATGAGCAGTTCTTC.

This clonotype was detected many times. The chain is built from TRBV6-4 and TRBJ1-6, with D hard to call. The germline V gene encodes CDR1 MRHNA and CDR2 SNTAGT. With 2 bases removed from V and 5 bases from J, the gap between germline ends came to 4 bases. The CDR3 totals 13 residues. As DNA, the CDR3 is TGTGCCAGCAGTGACGGAAATAATTCACCCCTCCACTTT. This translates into CASSDGNNSPLHF.

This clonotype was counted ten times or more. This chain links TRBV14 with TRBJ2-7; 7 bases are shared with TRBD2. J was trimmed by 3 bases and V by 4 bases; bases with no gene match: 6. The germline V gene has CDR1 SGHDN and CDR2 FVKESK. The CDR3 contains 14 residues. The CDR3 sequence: CASSRTGRDYEQYF. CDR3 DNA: TGTGCCAGCAGCCGGACGGGGAGGGACTACGAGCAGTACTTC.

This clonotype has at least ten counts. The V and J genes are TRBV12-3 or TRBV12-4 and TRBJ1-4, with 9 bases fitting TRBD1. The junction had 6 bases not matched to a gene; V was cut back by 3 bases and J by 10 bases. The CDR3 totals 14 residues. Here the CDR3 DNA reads TGTGCCAGCAGTTTTTGGGACAGGGAGGGAAAACTGTTTTTT. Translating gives CASSFWDREGKLFF.

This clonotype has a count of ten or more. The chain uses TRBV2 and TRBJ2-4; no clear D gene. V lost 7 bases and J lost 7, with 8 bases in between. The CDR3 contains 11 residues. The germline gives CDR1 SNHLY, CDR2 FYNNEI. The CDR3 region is CASMWANIQYF. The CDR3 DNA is TGTGCCAGCATGTGGGCTAACATTCAGTACTTC.

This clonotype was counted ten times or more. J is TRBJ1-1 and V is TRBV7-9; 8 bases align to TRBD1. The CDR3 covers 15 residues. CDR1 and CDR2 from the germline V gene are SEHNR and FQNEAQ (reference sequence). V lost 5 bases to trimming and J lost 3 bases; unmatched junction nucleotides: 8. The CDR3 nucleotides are TGTGCCAGCAGCACATGGACAGGGAGGGACACTGAAGCTTTCTTT. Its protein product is CASSTWTGRDTEAFF.

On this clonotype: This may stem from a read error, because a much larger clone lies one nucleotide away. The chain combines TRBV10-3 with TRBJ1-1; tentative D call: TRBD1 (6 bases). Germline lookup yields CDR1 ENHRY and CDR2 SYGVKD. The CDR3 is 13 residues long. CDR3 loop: CAIGAGENPEAFF. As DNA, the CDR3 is TGTGCCATCGGAGCAGGGGAGAACCCTGAAGCTTTCTTT.

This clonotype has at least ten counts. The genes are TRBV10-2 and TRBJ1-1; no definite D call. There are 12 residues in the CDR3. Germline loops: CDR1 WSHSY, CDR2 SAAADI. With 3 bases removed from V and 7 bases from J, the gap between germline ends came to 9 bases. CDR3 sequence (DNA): TGCGCCAGCAGTGAAAGCGTCGGTGAAGCTTTCTTT. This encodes CASSESVGEAFF.